The entry below gives a single T cell receptor (beta chain) sequence along with its context. The data were taken from a study of blood T cell repertoires in COVID-19. About the study: COVID-19 samples from acute and convalescent phases originated in the United States, Italy and Spain.

In the original processing: Estimation of nucleated cell counts was performed using reference gene primer amplification. Profiled with immunoSEQ multiplex PCR; TCRdb holds only in-frame clones, not every one. The V and J calls and clone size come from that table; D and trimming were worked out from the DNA. Of about 260,000 clones listed, about 90% are singletons. The CDR3 has 11 residues. J lost 6 bases, V lost 10 bases, and 5 bases had no gene match. CDR1 and CDR2 (germline): ENHRY, SYGVKD. The sequence derives from a woman aged 40 to 49 who had recovered from COVID-19. The chain recombines TRBV10-3 with TRBJ2-7; the match to TRBD2 covers 8 bases. Sequenced input: peripheral blood. The CDR3 is CATTGGAEQYF. In DNA, the CDR3 is TGTGCCACAACGGGGGGGGCCGAGCAGTACTTC.